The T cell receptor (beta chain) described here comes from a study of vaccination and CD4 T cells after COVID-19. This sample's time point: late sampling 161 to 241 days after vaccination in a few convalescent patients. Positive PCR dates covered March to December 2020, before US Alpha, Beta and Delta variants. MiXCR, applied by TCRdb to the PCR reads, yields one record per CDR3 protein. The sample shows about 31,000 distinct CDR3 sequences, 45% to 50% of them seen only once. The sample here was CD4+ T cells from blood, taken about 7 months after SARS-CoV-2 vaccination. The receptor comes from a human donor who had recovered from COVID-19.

CDR3 loop: CSARRLAGVLYEQYF. The CDR3 DNA is TGCAGTGCCAGACGGCTAGCGGGAGTTCTTTACGAGCAGTACTTC. V gene TRBV20-1 combines with J gene TRBJ2-7, with 10 bases identical to TRBD2. The germline V gene has CDR1 DFQATT and CDR2 SNEGSKA (reference sequence). This CDR3 has 15 amino acids. V trimming: 6 bases; J trimming: 4 bases; junction bases outside the gene matches: 12.